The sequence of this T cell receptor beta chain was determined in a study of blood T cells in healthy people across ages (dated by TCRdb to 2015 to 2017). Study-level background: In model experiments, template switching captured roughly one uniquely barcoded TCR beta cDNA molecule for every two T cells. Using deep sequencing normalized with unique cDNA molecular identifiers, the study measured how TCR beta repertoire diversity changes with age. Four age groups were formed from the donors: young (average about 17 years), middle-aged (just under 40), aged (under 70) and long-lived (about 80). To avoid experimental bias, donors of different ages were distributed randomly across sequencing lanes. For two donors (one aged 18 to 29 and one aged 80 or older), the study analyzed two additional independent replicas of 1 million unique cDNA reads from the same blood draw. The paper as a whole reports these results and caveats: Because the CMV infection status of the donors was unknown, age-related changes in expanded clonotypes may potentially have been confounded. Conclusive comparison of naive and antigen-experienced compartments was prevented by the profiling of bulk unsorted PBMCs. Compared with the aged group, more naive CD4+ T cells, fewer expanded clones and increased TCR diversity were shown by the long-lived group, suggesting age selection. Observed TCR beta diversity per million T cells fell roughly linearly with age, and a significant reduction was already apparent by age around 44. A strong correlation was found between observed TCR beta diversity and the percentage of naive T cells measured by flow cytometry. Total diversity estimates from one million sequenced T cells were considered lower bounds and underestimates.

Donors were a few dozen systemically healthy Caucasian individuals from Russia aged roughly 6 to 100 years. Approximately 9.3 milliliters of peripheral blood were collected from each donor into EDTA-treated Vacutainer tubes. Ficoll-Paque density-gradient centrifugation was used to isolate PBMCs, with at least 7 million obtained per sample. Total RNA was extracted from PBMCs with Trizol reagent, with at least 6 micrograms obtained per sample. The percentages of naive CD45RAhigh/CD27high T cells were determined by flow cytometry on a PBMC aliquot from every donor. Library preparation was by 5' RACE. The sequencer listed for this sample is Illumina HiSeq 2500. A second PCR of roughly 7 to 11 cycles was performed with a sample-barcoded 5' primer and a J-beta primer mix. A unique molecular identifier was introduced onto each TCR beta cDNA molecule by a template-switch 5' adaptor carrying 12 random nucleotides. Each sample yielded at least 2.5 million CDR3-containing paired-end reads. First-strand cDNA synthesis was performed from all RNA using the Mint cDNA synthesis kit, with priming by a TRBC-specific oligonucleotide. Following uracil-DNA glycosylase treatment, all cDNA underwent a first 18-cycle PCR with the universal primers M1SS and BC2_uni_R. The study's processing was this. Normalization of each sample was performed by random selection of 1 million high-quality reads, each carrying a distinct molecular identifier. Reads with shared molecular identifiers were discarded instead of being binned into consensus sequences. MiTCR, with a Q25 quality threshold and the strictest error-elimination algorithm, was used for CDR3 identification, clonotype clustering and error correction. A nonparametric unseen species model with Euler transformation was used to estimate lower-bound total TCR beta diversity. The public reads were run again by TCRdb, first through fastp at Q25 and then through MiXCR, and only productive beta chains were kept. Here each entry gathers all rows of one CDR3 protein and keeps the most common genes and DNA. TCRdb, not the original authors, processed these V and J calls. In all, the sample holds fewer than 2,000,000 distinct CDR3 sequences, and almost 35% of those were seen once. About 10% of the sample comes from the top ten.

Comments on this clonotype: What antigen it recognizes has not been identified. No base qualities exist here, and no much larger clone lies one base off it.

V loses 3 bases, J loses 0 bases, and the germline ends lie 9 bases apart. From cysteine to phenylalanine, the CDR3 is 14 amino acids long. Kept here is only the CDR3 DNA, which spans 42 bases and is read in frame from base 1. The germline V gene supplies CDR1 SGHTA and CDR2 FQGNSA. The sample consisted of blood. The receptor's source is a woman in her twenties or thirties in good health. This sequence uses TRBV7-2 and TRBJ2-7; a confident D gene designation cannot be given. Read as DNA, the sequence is TGTGCCAGCAGCTTCGTCGCCAACTCCTACGAGCAGTACTTC. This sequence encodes CASSFVANSYEQYF.